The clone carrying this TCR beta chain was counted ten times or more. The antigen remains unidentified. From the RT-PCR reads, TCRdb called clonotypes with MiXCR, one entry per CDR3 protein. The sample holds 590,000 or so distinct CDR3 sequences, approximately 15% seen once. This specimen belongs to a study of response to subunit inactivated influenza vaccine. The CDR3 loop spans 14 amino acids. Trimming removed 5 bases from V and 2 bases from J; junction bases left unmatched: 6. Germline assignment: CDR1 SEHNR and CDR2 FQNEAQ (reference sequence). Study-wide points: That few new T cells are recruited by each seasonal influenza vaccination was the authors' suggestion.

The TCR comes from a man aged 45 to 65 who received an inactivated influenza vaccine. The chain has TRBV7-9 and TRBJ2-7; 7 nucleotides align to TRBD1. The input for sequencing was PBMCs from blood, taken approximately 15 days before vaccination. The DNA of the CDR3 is TGTGCCAGCAGCCCAGGGACAGCCACCTACGAGCAGTACTTC. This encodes CASSPGTATYEQYF.